This TCR beta chain is drawn from a study of blood T cell repertoires in COVID-19. Study summary: From the United States, Italy and Spain came samples of acute and convalescent COVID-19. T cells, B-cell-depleted T cells, or PBMCs supplied cDNA or gDNA.

Study processing details: Researchers report that nucleated cell counts were estimated from reference gene primer amplification. Here immunoSEQ multiplex PCR was the method, and the copy in TCRdb shows in-frame clones only, minus some. The DNA gave D and trimming, while V, J and clone size come from that table. Altogether under 100,000 clones are present, approximately 90% being singletons, with the ten largest covering over 4.5%. Germline V gene lookup returns CDR1 SGDLS and CDR2 YYNGEE. The CDR3 sequence is 13 residues long. With 1 base removed from V and 8 bases from J, the gap between germline ends came to 9 bases.

The chain links TRBV9 to TRBJ2-2, with TRBD1 as a possible D gene (6 bases). What was sequenced was peripheral blood. The clonotype was recovered from a man aged 45-65 years with acute or convalescent COVID-19. For the CDR3, the DNA is TGTGCCAGCAGCGTACAGGGGACGGGGGAGCTGTTTTTT. It is translated as CASSVQGTGELFF.